These 29 T cell receptor beta chains were sequenced from one sample in a study of shared clonotypes between healthy human individuals. Positively selected for CCR7, the CD45RO-negative cells used as naive CD8 cells excluded terminally differentiated effector memory CD45RA+ cells. The protocol was immunoSEQ multiplex PCR, while the TCRdb copy is restricted to in-frame clones and leaves out a portion. The data hold over 800,000 clones, with over 90% observed a single time. Sequencing was carried out using naive CD8+ T cells sorted from blood. These receptors all come from a man in his thirties or forties in good health.

This clone was observed once. The chain has TRBV6-1 and TRBJ2-3, with D perhaps matching TRBD1 (5 bases). Germline assignment: CDR1 MNHNS and CDR2 SASEGT. Trimming stripped 6 bases from V and 3 bases from J, with 7 bases between. The CDR3 runs to 12 residues. CDR3 sequence (DNA): TGTGCCAGCAGGACAGAGACAGATACGCAGTATTTT. This sequence encodes CASRTETDTQYF.

This clone was found a few times. The rearrangement uses TRBV29-1 and TRBJ1-4, with 7 bases that match TRBD1. The germline gives CDR1 SQVTM, CDR2 ANQGSEA. The CDR3 runs to 15 residues. The DNA of the CDR3 is TGCAGTCCGGGACAGCCACATTCAACTAATGAAAAACTGTTTTTT. This codes for CSPGQPHSTNEKLFF. Full variable domain (remainder filled in from reference TRBV29-1 and TRBJ1-4): SAVISQKPSRDICQRGTSLTIQCQVDSQVTMMFWYRQQPGQSLTLIATANQGSEATYESGFVIDKFPISRPNLTFSTLTVSNMSPEDSSIYLCSPGQPHSTNEKLFFGSGTQLSVL.

The chain carries TRBV6-1 and TRBJ2-1, with 7 bases fitting TRBD2. CDR1 MNHNS and CDR2 SASEGT come from the germline V gene. The CDR3 runs 16 residues. Trimming removed 2 bases from V and 4 bases from J; junction bases left unmatched: 8. CDR3 in amino acids: CASSELGSGLYNEQFF. Here the CDR3 DNA reads TGTGCCAGCAGTGAATTGGGTAGCGGGCTATACAATGAGCAGTTCTTC.

The rearrangement uses TRBV27 and TRBJ2-7; unclear D gene. Germline V CDR1 and CDR2: MNHEY, SMNVEV (reference sequence). CDR3 length: 15 amino acids. The germline V and J ends were trimmed by 0 bases and 3 bases, with 12 bases remaining between them. CDR3 DNA sequence: TGTGCCAGCAGTTTATCGTTGGCGGACCTCTACGAGCAGTACTTC. It is translated as CASSLSLADLYEQYF.

The rearrangement uses TRBV5-1 and TRBJ2-2; D might be TRBD2 (5 bases). The V gene lost 2 bases and the J gene lost 4 bases, with 15 bases spanning the gap. The CDR3 sequence is 16 residues long. Per germline, CDR1 SGHRS and CDR2 YFSETQ. The CDR3 DNA follows: TGCGCCAGCAGCTTCTTGTGGGAGCCCCGCACCGGGGAGCTGTTTTTT. Its protein product is CASSFLWEPRTGELFF.

V gene TRBV13 combines with J gene TRBJ2-7, with D possibly matching TRBD1 (6 bases). CDR1 and CDR2 from the germline V gene are PRHDT and FYEKMQ (reference sequence). The ends were cut back, 2 bases at V and 9 bases at J, with 17 bases in the middle. CDR3 length equals 14 residues. The CDR3 loop is CASSLRNTGYRQYF. The CDR3 DNA is TGTGCCAGCAGCTTAAGGAACACAGGGTATAGGCAGTACTTC.

This clone was seen only a few times. This chain uses TRBV6-1 with TRBJ2-7, with TRBD2 as a possible D gene (5 bases). Between the trimmed V and J ends, which lost 5 bases and 0 bases, there was a span of 11 bases. Germline CDR1 is MNHNS and CDR2 is SASEGT. CDR3 length equals 14 residues. The CDR3 DNA is TGTGCCAGCAGTTTAGCGACAAGCTCCTACGAGCAGTACTTC. Amino acid sequence: CASSLATSSYEQYF.

The chain couples TRBV21-1 to TRBJ2-7; TRBD1 was called by the table and not checked on the DNA. TRBV21-1 is marked as a pseudogene. CDR3 length: 12 amino acids. The CDR3 protein is CASSKYNYEQYF. Written as DNA, the CDR3 is TGTGCCAGCAGCAAATACAACTACGAGCAGTACTTC.

The CDR3 DNA reads as TGTGCCAGCAGCCAGGGGGATCAGGGGCATATTCTTTTAAATGAGCAGTTCTTC. This translates into CASSQGDQGHILLNEQFF. The gene calls are TRBV7-9 and TRBJ2-1, with TRBD1 identical over 7 bases. The CDR3 consists of 18 residues. The J segment lost 7 bases and the V segment lost 5 bases, leaving 20 bases of the junction unmatched. Germline V gives CDR1 SEHNR, CDR2 FQNEAQ (reference sequence).

The chain joins TRBV4-1 to TRBJ1-3; maybe TRBD1 (6 bases). Looked up from germline, CDR1 is MGHRA and CDR2 is YSYEKL. CDR3 length: 16 residues. Trimming removed 0 bases at V and 3 bases at J, with 12 bases between. CDR3 residues: CASSQERGLFGNTIYF. The CDR3 DNA is TGCGCCAGCAGCCAAGAACGGGGGCTTTTTGGAAACACCATATATTTT.

The chain recombines TRBV27 with TRBJ1-1, with a tentative D call TRBD1 (6 bases). Germline V gives CDR1 MNHEY, CDR2 SMNVEV (reference sequence). V was pared by 3 bases and J by 5 bases, with 10 bases between. There are 13 residues in the CDR3. The CDR3 spells CASSFPGATEAFF. In DNA, the CDR3 is TGTGCCAGCAGTTTCCCAGGGGCTACTGAAGCTTTCTTT.

This clone was counted once. The rearrangement joins TRBV27 to TRBJ2-1; 8 positions match TRBD1. Germline V gene sequence: CDR1 MNHEY, CDR2 SMNVEV (reference sequence). The CDR3 totals 17 residues. Unmatched junction bases numbered 9, after V lost 4 bases and J lost 1 base. The CDR3 region has the DNA TGTGCCAGCAGTTCCCCCGGACAGGGAACGTCCTACAATGAGCAGTTCTTC. This translates into CASSSPGQGTSYNEQFF.

V and J are TRBV6-5 and TRBJ2-1; 9 bases map to TRBD2. This CDR3 comprises 14 residues. J was trimmed by 4 bases and V by 6 bases; bases with no gene match: 4. Germline V gene data show CDR1 as MNHEY and CDR2 as SVGAGI. Written as DNA, the CDR3 is TGTGCCAGCAGAACGCTAGCGGGATACAATGAGCAGTTCTTC. Translation: CASRTLAGYNEQFF.

This chain links TRBV10-3 with TRBJ1-5; D remains ambiguous. Germline CDR1 reads ENHRY; CDR2 reads SYGVKD. CDR3 length: 12 residues. With 8 bases removed from V and 4 bases from J, the gap between germline ends came to 9 bases. CDR3 amino acids: CAIGPTNQPQHF. DNA for the CDR3: TGTGCCATCGGCCCCACGAATCAGCCCCAGCATTTT.

The chain joins TRBV6-1 to TRBJ1-1; D remains ambiguous. The CDR3 is 13 residues long. Trimming pared 2 bases from V and 0 bases from J, leaving 4 bases between. Germline V lookup: CDR1 MNHNS, CDR2 SASEGT. The CDR3 sequence is CASSEWVNTEAFF. CDR3 nucleotide sequence: TGTGCCAGCAGTGAATGGGTGAACACTGAAGCTTTCTTT.

V and J are TRBV18 and TRBJ2-2; D assignment may be TRBD1 or TRBD2 (7 bases each). The CDR3 spans 19 residues. V shed 4 bases and J shed 5 bases, with 26 bases lying between them. In germline, CDR1 is KGHSH, CDR2 LQKENI. CDR3 sequence reads: CASSRPQWEGARRTGELFF. The DNA of the CDR3 is TGTGCCAGCTCACGACCACAATGGGAGGGGGCGCGAAGGACCGGGGAGCTGTTTTTT.

The chain joins TRBV27 to TRBJ2-7, with 12 bases that match TRBD2. V gave up 5 bases and J gave up 5 bases; unmatched junction bases: 10. Per germline, CDR1 MNHEY and CDR2 SMNVEV (reference sequence). The CDR3 is made up of 16 amino acids. The CDR3 here is CASSPRLAGDLDEQYF. CDR3 nucleotides: TGTGCCAGCAGTCCCAGACTAGCGGGAGACCTAGACGAGCAGTACTTC.

V usage is TRBV2 and J usage is TRBJ2-3; TRBD1 aligns across 8 bases. With V trimmed by 5 bases and J by 1 base, 5 bases remained unmatched. The CDR3 is 15 residues long. Germline assignment: CDR1 SNHLY and CDR2 FYNNEI. The DNA of the CDR3 is TGTGCCAGCAGTCCGACAGGGGCCGGCACAGATACGCAGTATTTT. Its protein is CASSPTGAGTDTQYF.

This clone appeared once. The chain combines TRBV19 with TRBJ2-3, with no clear D. Germline assignment: CDR1 LNHDA and CDR2 SQIVND (reference sequence). This CDR3 spans 12 amino acids. With 8 bases removed from V and 2 bases from J, the gap between germline ends came to 8 bases. CDR3: CASSSNTDTQYF. CDR3 nucleotides: TGTGCCAGTTCCTCGAACACAGATACGCAGTATTTT.

V and J are TRBV2 and TRBJ2-7; tentative D call: TRBD1 (6 bases). The CDR3 covers 14 residues. The V and J ends lost 3 bases and 2 bases respectively, with 11 bases between them. Per germline, CDR1 SNHLY and CDR2 FYNNEI. In DNA form, the CDR3 reads TGTGCCAGCAGTGAGCGACAGGTAGCCTACGAGCAGTACTTC. It codes for CASSERQVAYEQYF.

Turning to this clone: One end of the junction fails to match germline, which may point to a read error. The chain links TRBV7-7 to TRBJ2-5; D remains ambiguous. Germline V gene sequence: CDR1 SSHAT, CDR2 FNYEAQ (reference sequence). The CDR3 is made up of 13 amino acids. This chain's CDR3 is CASSLRRKETQYF. The CDR3 nucleotides are TGTGCTAGCAGCTTACGCCGGAAAGAGACCCAGTACTTC.

The CDR3 sequence is CASGLAGGTGELFF. Written as DNA, the CDR3 is TGTGCCAGTGGACTAGCGGGAGGTACCGGGGAGCTGTTTTTT. This rearrangement joins TRBV2 to TRBJ2-2; 14 positions agree with TRBD2. The germline CDR1 and CDR2 sequences are SNHLY and FYNNEI. The CDR3 loop spans 14 amino acids. V lost 9 bases, J lost 5 bases, and 2 bases stayed unmatched.

V usage is TRBV7-9 and J usage is TRBJ2-6; D ambiguous. The V end was cut by 2 bases, the J end by 4 bases, with 3 bases between. CDR3 length: 13 residues. Germline V gene data show CDR1 as SEHNR and CDR2 as FQNEAQ (reference sequence). CDR3 protein: CASSLPGANVLTF. The CDR3 DNA sequence: TGTGCCAGCAGCTTACCAGGGGCCAACGTCCTGACTTTC.

This chain links TRBV7-2 with TRBJ2-3; 10 bases are a match to TRBD2. The CDR3 is made up of 17 amino acids. Losses at the gene ends were 3 bases for V and 2 bases for J; bases not matched to a gene: 8. CDR1 is SGHTA, CDR2 FQGNSA, per germline. The chain's CDR3 is CASSFPSGRGDTDTQYF. The CDR3 DNA reads as TGTGCCAGCAGCTTTCCTAGCGGGAGAGGAGACACAGATACGCAGTATTTT.

This clone has a single count. This rearrangement joins TRBV19 to TRBJ1-5, with D unclear. V dropped 11 bases and J dropped 3 bases, with 11 bases sitting between them. Looked up from germline, CDR1 is LNHDA and CDR2 is SQIVND (reference sequence). The CDR3 is made up of 12 amino acids. Written as DNA, the CDR3 is TGTGCCTCTAGGGAGGTCAATCAGCCCCAGCATTTT. It is translated as CASREVNQPQHF.

The chain combines TRBV27 with TRBJ2-7; 10 bases align to TRBD2. CDR3 length: 15 amino acids. Germline CDR1 MNHEY, CDR2 SMNVEV (reference sequence). V trimming: 2 bases; J trimming: 6 bases; junction bases outside the gene matches: 7. CDR3: CASSLGASGRSEQYF. In DNA form, the CDR3 reads TGTGCCAGCAGTTTAGGGGCTAGCGGGAGAAGCGAGCAGTACTTC.

CDR3 sequence reads: CASSLRTPGGNTEAFF. The CDR3 DNA is TGTGCCAGCAGCTTAAGAACTCCAGGGGGGAACACTGAAGCTTTCTTT. The chain uses TRBV13 and TRBJ1-1, with 7 bases fitting TRBD1. Germline lookup yields CDR1 PRHDT and CDR2 FYEKMQ (reference sequence). This CDR3 has 16 amino acids. V shed 2 bases, J shed 1 base, and the junction held 7 bases outside the gene matches.

This chain connects TRBV27 to TRBJ2-5; D may match TRBD1 or TRBD2 (6 bases each). The CDR3 is 16 residues long. With 0 bases removed from V and 5 bases from J, the gap between germline ends came to 16 bases. Germline lookup yields CDR1 MNHEY and CDR2 SMNVEV (reference sequence). CDR3 nucleotides: TGTGCCAGCAGTTTATCGACAGGTACTAGCCTCGAGACCCAGTACTTC. This codes for CASSLSTGTSLETQYF.

The rearrangement links TRBV5-4 to TRBJ1-5; D call uncertain. CDR1 and CDR2 from the germline V gene are SGHNT and YYREEE (reference sequence). Trimming stripped 4 bases from V and 5 bases from J, with 13 bases between. The CDR3 sequence is 14 residues long. The CDR3 here is CASSHAGLDQPQHF. The CDR3 coding sequence is TGTGCCAGCAGCCACGCGGGCCTTGATCAGCCCCAGCATTTT.